One and the same sample provided the 6 T cell receptor beta chains below, sequenced in a study of post-analysis software for immune sequencing data. Unique-molecular-identifier-tagged TCR beta cDNA libraries were used. TCRdb re-analysed the PCR reads in MiXCR, keeping a single row per CDR3 protein. The repertoire holds 650,000 to 850,000 distinct CDR3 sequences, with roughly half as singletons. General study points: Patients had higher frequencies than controls of about five TRBV segments, including TRBV5-6, TRBV5-1 and TRBV20-1.

These receptors' antigens are unknown. Sequencing used blood. These receptor sequences come from a girl between 10 and 17 years old with multiple sclerosis.

The chain is built from TRBV7-2 and TRBJ2-7; D is possibly TRBD2 (5 bases). Germline loops: CDR1 SGHTA, CDR2 FQGNSA. V lost 0 bases and J lost 0, with 18 bases in between. The CDR3 has 18 amino acids. The chain's CDR3 is CASSLAWTGTYFSYEQYF. The CDR3 nucleotides read TGTGCCAGCAGCTTAGCTTGGACGGGAACCTATTTCTCCTACGAGCAGTACTTC.

This clonotype turned up a few times. V is TRBV20-1 and J is TRBJ2-3; 9 bases map to TRBD2. The CDR3 sequence is 14 residues long. V shed 5 bases and J 1 base; nucleotides not matched to a gene: 4. CDR1 and CDR2 from the germline V gene are DFQATT and SNEGSKA (reference sequence). The CDR3 here is CSAGPSGGTDTQYF. In DNA form, the CDR3 reads TGCAGTGCTGGACCTAGCGGGGGCACAGATACGCAGTATTTT.

The chain employs TRBV29-1 and TRBJ1-2, with D possibly matching TRBD1 (6 bases). The CDR3 runs 13 residues. The V end lost 6 bases, the J end lost 8 bases, and 19 bases lay between the germline ends. In germline, CDR1 is SQVTM, CDR2 ANQGSEA. CDR3: CSVDTGRGSGYTF. The CDR3 DNA sequence: TGCAGCGTCGATACAGGGAGAGGAAGCGGCTACACCTTC.

The chain has TRBV3-1 and TRBJ1-1, with a tentative D call TRBD1 (5 bases). V was clipped by 3 bases and J by 4 bases, with 15 bases between them. This CDR3 contains 15 residues. Germline CDR1 reads LGHDT; CDR2 reads YNNKEL (reference sequence). CDR3 in DNA: TGTGCCAGCAGCCACCCTTCGGGACCTCTCACTGAAGCTTTCTTT. Its translation is CASSHPSGPLTEAFF.

The sample holds a few counts of this clonotype. This sequence joins TRBV20-1 and TRBJ2-1, with 8 bases that match TRBD2. Unmatched junction bases numbered 15, after V lost 1 base and J lost 4 bases. Germline loops: CDR1 DFQATT, CDR2 SNEGSKA (reference sequence). The CDR3 spans 18 residues. This CDR3 reads CSARARGGTSGVYNEQFF. The CDR3, as DNA: TGCAGTGCTAGAGCCCGGGGGGGAACTAGCGGAGTGTACAATGAGCAGTTCTTC.

This clonotype was recorded a few times. V gene TRBV5-1 combines with J gene TRBJ1-1; D is uncertain. Germline V gives CDR1 SGHRS, CDR2 YFSETQ. Trimming cost V 0 bases and J 4 bases, with 16 bases left between them. CDR3 length: 16 residues. The CDR3 DNA reads TGCGCCAGCAGCTTGGCCGGGAACTCTGGGTTCACTGAAGCTTTCTTT. It yields the protein CASSLAGNSGFTEAFF.